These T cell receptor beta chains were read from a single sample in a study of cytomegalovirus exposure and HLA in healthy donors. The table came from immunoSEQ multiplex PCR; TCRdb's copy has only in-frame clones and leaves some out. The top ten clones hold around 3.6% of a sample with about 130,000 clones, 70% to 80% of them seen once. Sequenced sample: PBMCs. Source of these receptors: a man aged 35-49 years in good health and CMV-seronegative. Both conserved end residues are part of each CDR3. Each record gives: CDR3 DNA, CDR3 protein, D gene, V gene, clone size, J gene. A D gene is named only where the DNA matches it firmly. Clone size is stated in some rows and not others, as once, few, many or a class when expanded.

TGTGCCACCTACCAGGGCGCCGTGAGGCGAGAAAAACTGTTTTTT	CATYQGAVRREKLFF	.	TRBV28	.	TRBJ1-4
TGTGCCAGCAGCCAAGTAGGGGGCTTCCACGAGCAGTACTTC	CASSQVGGFHEQYF	TRBD1	TRBV7-9	few	TRBJ2-7
TGTGCCAGCAGCTTAGGTTTCAGGGGCCCCTACGAGCAGTACTTC	CASSLGFRGPYEQYF	.	TRBV11-3	.	TRBJ2-7
TGTTCCAGCAGCTTTCGCCGCGTCTCTGGAAACACCATATATTTT	CSSSFRRVSGNTIYF	.	TRBV7-9	.	TRBJ1-3
TGTGCCAGCAGCTTGGGACAGAATAATTCACCCCTCCACTTT	CASSLGQNNSPLHF	.	TRBV5-4	.	TRBJ1-6
TGTGCCAGTAGTATAGAGGCAGGAAAACAAGAGACCCAGTACTTC	CASSIEAGKQETQYF	.	TRBV19	.	TRBJ2-5
TGTGCCAGTCTAACTAGGGGGATACTGGGATACAATGAGCAGTTCTTC	CASLTRGILGYNEQFF	.	TRBV7-2	.	TRBJ2-1
TGTGCCAGCAGCTTGGCGGTTACAGGGGGCATTGGGACCCAGTACTTC	CASSLAVTGGIGTQYF	TRBD1	TRBV5-6	.	TRBJ2-5
TGTGCCAGCAGCTTATCAGGGTGGGGCGGTCAGCCCCAGCATTTT	CASSLSGWGGQPQHF	.	TRBV7-2	.	TRBJ1-5
TGTGCCAGCAGCTCCGGGACTAGCGGGGGTCATGAGCAGTTCTTC	CASSSGTSGGHEQFF	TRBD2	TRBV7-2	.	TRBJ2-1
TGTGCCAGTAACCGGGACAGCTATGGCTACACCTTC	CASNRDSYGYTF	TRBD1	TRBV19	.	TRBJ1-2
TGTGCCAGCAGCTTCCGAGGGCCAGACCGGCCCCAGCATTTT	CASSFRGPDRPQHF	.	TRBV5-8	.	TRBJ1-5
TGTGCCAGCACCCGAGCCCTAGTACTTCCCGGGGAGCTGTTTTTT	CASTRALVLPGELFF	.	TRBV4-2	.	TRBJ2-2
TGTGCCAGCAGCTACCATCCGGGACAGGGAAACGAAGAGCAGTACTTC	CASSYHPGQGNEEQYF	TRBD1	TRBV9	few	TRBJ2-7
TGTGCCAGCAGTCCCGGGGTCTTCTCTGGGGCCAACGTCCTGACTTTC	CASSPGVFSGANVLTF	.	TRBV28	.	TRBJ2-6
TGTGCCAGCAGAGCGGGTGGAGAAAAACTGTTTTTT	CASRAGGEKLFF	.	TRBV28	.	TRBJ1-4
TGTGCCAGCAGCTTCCGACTGAGGGAAGCTTTCTTT	CASSFRLREAFF	.	TRBV5-5	few	TRBJ1-1
TGTGCCAGCAGTTTGGTAGGCGGAAGCTATGGCTACACCTTC	CASSLVGGSYGYTF	.	TRBV28	once	TRBJ1-2
TGTGCCACCAGCCAGGGGGCGCGGTACGAGCAGTACTTC	CATSQGARYEQYF	TRBD1	TRBV15	.	TRBJ2-7
TGCGCCAGCAGTTCTGGACAGGGGATTTCACCCCTCCACTTT	CASSSGQGISPLHF	TRBD1	TRBV5-1	.	TRBJ1-6
TGTGCCAGCAGCTTGGGGGGGACAGATACGCAGTATTTT	CASSLGGTDTQYF	TRBD2	TRBV7-2	.	TRBJ2-3
TGTGCCAGCCTACAACAGGGGGGTCGAGAGACCCAGTACTTC	CASLQQGGRETQYF	TRBD1	TRBV2	.	TRBJ2-5
TGTGCCAGCAGCTTACACGGGGGGACTGAAGCTTTCTTT	CASSLHGGTEAFF	.	TRBV7-9	once	TRBJ1-1
TGTGCCAGCAGCACCTCCCAGGGGTCTAAGACTGAAGCTTTCTTT	CASSTSQGSKTEAFF	.	TRBV21-1	.	TRBJ1-1
TGCGCCAGCAGCCGGGACTCCCCGCCCCAGTTCTTC	CASSRDSPPQFF	.	TRBV5-1	.	TRBJ2-1
TGTGCCAGCACCCCGACTAGCGGATTCACCGGGGAGCTGTTTTTT	CASTPTSGFTGELFF	TRBD2	TRBV6-5	.	TRBJ2-2
TGTGCCAGCAGCTTGGGGGACAGGGGTTATGGCTACACCTTC	CASSLGDRGYGYTF	TRBD1	TRBV5-6	.	TRBJ1-2
TGTGCCAGCAGTGCTAGCGGGGGCACAGATACGCAGTATTTT	CASSASGGTDTQYF	TRBD2	TRBV7-3	.	TRBJ2-3
TGTGCCAGCAGCTTAGTGGGACAGGGGACCTACGAGCAGTACTTC	CASSLVGQGTYEQYF	TRBD1	TRBV11-1	.	TRBJ2-7
TGTGCCAGCAGCCCGGGGGGGCGAGAAGGCTACACCTTC	CASSPGGREGYTF	.	TRBV7-2	few	TRBJ1-2
TGCAGCGTTGAGACACAGGGTGTCTATGGCTACACCTTC	CSVETQGVYGYTF	.	TRBV29-1	.	TRBJ1-2
TGTGCCAGCAGTTACTCGAGCGTAGCTTTCTTT	CASSYSSVAFF	.	TRBV6-5	.	TRBJ1-1
TGCGCCAGCGGCGCGGGGGGGCCAGTAGATACGCAGTATTTT	CASGAGGPVDTQYF	TRBD2	TRBV5-1	.	TRBJ2-3
TGTGCCAGCAGTTTATACTTTCCAAGAACTGAAGCTTTCTTT	CASSLYFPRTEAFF	.	TRBV28	.	TRBJ1-1
TGTGCCAGCAGCTTGGCCCCTCGGGGTGAAAACACCATATATTTT	CASSLAPRGENTIYF	.	TRBV5-5	.	TRBJ1-3
TGTGCCAGCAGTTTAGCAGGCATATCGAACTATGGCTACACCTTC	CASSLAGISNYGYTF	.	TRBV27	.	TRBJ1-2
TGTGCTAGTGGTTTCACCATCGGGAGGGAAACTGAAGCTTTCTTT	CASGFTIGRETEAFF	.	TRBV12-5	.	TRBJ1-1
TGTGCCAGCAGCTATACAGGGGGCAATCAGCCCCAGCATTTT	CASSYTGGNQPQHF	TRBD1	TRBV7-2	.	TRBJ1-5
TGTGCCAGCAGCTGGGGACAGGGGGATTCAGATACGCAGTATTTT	CASSWGQGDSDTQYF	TRBD1	TRBV11-2	.	TRBJ2-3
TGTGCCAGCAGCGGACCTAGGGGGCCGGAAGATTCTGAAGCTTTCTTT	CASSGPRGPEDSEAFF	TRBD1	TRBV28	.	TRBJ1-1
TGTGCCAGCACGAGAGCAGGGGCCCCCTACGAGCAGTACTTC	CASTRAGAPYEQYF	.	TRBV28	.	TRBJ2-7
TGTGCCAGCAGCTTAAAAGGGGCCAGAGCCTACGAGCAGTACTTC	CASSLKGARAYEQYF	.	TRBV7-2	.	TRBJ2-7
TGCAGCGTTCTCACAGGGAACCCTGAAGCTTTCTTT	CSVLTGNPEAFF	.	TRBV29-1	.	TRBJ1-1
TGTGCCAGCAGCTCCGGGACAGGAGCGAATCAGCCCCAGCATTTT	CASSSGTGANQPQHF	TRBD1	TRBV5-5	few	TRBJ1-5
TGTGCCAGCAGCCCCGAGGCGTGGACTGAAGCTTTCTTT	CASSPEAWTEAFF	.	TRBV9	.	TRBJ1-1
TGTGCCAGCAGCGTAGTGTACGGCGGCTATGAGCAGTTCTTC	CASSVVYGGYEQFF	.	TRBV9	.	TRBJ2-1
TGCGCCAGCAGAGCCCCTTCAGGTGAAGCTTTCTTT	CASRAPSGEAFF	.	TRBV10-2	.	TRBJ1-1
TGCAGCGTTGAACGGGGAAACACTGAAGCTTTCTTT	CSVERGNTEAFF	.	TRBV29-1	once	TRBJ1-1
TGTGCCAGCAGCTTAGGACAGGGGGCAGATACGCAGTATTTT	CASSLGQGADTQYF	TRBD1	TRBV7-9	.	TRBJ2-3
TGTGCCAGCAGCAAATCCCCCGGGGAGGGCTACAATGAGCAGTTCTTC	CASSKSPGEGYNEQFF	TRBD2	TRBV9	.	TRBJ2-1
TGTGCCATCGACGAGGGACAGGTTAAGTTCTTC	CAIDEGQVKFF	TRBD1	TRBV10-3	.	TRBJ2-1
TGTGCCAGTAGTATTGAGGGCGCGCAATACGAGCAGTACTTC	CASSIEGAQYEQYF	.	TRBV19	.	TRBJ2-7
TGCAGCGTCGGACTAGCGGGGGACAATGAGCAGTTCTTC	CSVGLAGDNEQFF	TRBD2	TRBV29-1	.	TRBJ2-1
TGCAGTGCTAGGGACAGAGAAGAAGCTTTCTTT	CSARDREEAFF	.	TRBV20-1	.	TRBJ1-1
TGTGCCAGCAAGGGCAGGGCTAGGGATGGCTACACCTTC	CASKGRARDGYTF	.	TRBV28	.	TRBJ1-2
TGTGCCAGCACCTTGGCCAGGGCGAACACCGGGGAGCTGTTTTTT	CASTLARANTGELFF	.	TRBV28	.	TRBJ2-2
TGTGCCAGCAGCTTAGTTTCAGGGGTCGAGACCCAGTACTTC	CASSLVSGVETQYF	.	TRBV7-9	.	TRBJ2-5
TGTGCCAGCAGCTGGTCAGGGGATAGCTATGGCTACACCTTC	CASSWSGDSYGYTF	.	TRBV7-9	.	TRBJ1-2
TGTGCCAGCACTCCTAGGCAGGGGCAGGTGGATACGCAGTATTTT	CASTPRQGQVDTQYF	.	TRBV7-2	.	TRBJ2-3
TGTGCCAGTAGTATTCGGGACAGGGGGCATGGCTACACCTTC	CASSIRDRGHGYTF	TRBD1	TRBV19	.	TRBJ1-2